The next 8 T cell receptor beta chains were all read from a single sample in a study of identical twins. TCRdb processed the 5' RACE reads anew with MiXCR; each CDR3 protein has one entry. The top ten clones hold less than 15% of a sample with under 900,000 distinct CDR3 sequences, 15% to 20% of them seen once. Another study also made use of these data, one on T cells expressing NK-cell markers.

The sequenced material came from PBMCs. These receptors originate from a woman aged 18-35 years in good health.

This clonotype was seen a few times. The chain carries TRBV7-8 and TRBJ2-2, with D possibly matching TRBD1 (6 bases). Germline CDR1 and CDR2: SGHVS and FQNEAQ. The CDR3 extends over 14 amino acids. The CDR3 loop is CVTGPLSNTGELFF. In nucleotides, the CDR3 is TGTGTTACAGGGCCTCTCTCGAACACCGGGGAGCTGTTTTTT.

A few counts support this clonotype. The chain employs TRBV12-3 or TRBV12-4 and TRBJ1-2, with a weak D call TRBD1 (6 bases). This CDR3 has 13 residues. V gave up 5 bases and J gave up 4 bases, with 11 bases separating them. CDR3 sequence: CASSPGHLYGYTF. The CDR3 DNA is TGTGCCAGCAGTCCGGGACACCTCTATGGCTACACCTTC.

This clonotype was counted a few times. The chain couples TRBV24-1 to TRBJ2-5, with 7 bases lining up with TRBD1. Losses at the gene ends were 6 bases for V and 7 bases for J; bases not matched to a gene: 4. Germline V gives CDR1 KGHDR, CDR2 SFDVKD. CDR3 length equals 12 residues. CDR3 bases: TGTGCCACCAGTTCCGGGACAGCGACCCAGTACTTC. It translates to CATSSGTATQYF.

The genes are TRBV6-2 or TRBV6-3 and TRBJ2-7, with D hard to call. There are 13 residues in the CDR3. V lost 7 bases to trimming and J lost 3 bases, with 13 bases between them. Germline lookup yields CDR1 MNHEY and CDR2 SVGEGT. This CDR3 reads CASTDVPNYEQYF. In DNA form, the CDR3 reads TGTGCCAGCACCGACGTCCCCAACTACGAGCAGTACTTC.

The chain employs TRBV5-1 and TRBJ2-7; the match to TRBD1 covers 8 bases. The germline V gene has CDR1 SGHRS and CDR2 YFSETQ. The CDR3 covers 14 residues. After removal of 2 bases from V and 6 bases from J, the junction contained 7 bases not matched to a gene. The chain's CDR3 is CASSFGQGRGEQYF. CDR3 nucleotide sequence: TGCGCCAGCAGCTTTGGACAGGGACGTGGCGAGCAGTACTTC.

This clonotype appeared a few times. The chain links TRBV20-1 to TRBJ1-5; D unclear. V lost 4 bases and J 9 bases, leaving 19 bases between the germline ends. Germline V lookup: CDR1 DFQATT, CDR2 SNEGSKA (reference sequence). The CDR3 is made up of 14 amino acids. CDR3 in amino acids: CSATPTQSAGPQHF. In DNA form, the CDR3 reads TGCAGTGCTACGCCCACCCAGAGTGCGGGGCCCCAGCATTTT.

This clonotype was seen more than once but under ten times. The CDR3 sequence: CASSKGRISTDTQYF. Written as DNA, the CDR3 is TGTGCCAGCAGCAAGGGTCGAATAAGCACAGATACGCAGTATTTT. V gene TRBV6-1 combines with J gene TRBJ2-3, with unresolved D. This CDR3 contains 15 residues. V shed 6 bases and J shed 0 bases, with 13 bases lying between them. The germline V gene has CDR1 MNHNS and CDR2 SASEGT.

The CDR3: CATAQRTDSSGNTIYF. CDR3 coding DNA: TGTGCCACCGCTCAAAGGACGGACAGCTCTGGAAACACCATATATTTT. This sequence joins TRBV19 and TRBJ1-3, with D tentatively TRBD1 (6 bases). Germline loops: CDR1 LNHDA, CDR2 SQIVND (reference sequence). The CDR3 length is 16 residues. Trimming removed 10 bases at V and 0 bases at J, with 19 bases between.